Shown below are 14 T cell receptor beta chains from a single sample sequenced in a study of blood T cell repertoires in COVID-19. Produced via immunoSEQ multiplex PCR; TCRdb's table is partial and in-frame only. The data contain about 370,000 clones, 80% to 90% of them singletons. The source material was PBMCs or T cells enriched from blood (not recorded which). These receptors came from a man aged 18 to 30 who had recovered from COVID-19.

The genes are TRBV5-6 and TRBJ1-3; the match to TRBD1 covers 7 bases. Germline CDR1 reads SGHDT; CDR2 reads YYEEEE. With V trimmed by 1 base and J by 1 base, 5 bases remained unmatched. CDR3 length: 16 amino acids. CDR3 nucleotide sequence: TGTGCCAGCAGCTTGTGGGGGGACAGTTCTGGAAACACCATATATTTT. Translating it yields CASSLWGDSSGNTIYF.

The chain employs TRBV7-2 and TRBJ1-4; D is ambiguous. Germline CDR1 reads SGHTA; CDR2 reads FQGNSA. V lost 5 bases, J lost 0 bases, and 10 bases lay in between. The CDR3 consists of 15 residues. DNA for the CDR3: TGTGCCAGCAGCGTACAGTCTGCAACTAATGAAAAACTGTTTTTT. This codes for CASSVQSATNEKLFF.

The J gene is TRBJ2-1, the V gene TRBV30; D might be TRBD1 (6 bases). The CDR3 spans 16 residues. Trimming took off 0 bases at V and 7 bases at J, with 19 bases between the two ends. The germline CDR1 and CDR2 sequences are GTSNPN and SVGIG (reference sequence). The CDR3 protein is CAWSVQWVGQQNEQFF. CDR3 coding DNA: TGTGCCTGGAGTGTACAATGGGTAGGACAGCAAAATGAGCAGTTCTTC.

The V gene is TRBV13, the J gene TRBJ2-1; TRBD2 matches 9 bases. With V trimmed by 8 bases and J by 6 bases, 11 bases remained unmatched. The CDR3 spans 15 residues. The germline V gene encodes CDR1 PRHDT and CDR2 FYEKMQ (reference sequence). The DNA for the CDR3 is TGTGCCAGCCTCTTGCGTAGCGGGGGTCCCAATGAGCAGTTCTTC. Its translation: CASLLRSGGPNEQFF.

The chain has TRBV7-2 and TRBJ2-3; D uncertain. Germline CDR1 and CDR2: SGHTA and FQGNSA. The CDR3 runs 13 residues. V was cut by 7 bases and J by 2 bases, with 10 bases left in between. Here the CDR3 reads CASTPPNTDTQYF. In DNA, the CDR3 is TGTGCCAGCACCCCCCCCAACACAGATACGCAGTATTTT.

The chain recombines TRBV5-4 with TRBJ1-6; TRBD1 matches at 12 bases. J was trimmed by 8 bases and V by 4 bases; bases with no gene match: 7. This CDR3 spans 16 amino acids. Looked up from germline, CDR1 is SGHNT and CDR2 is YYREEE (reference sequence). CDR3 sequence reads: CASSPGQGAIDSPLHF. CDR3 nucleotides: TGTGCCAGCAGCCCGGGACAGGGGGCTATTGATTCACCCCTCCACTTT.

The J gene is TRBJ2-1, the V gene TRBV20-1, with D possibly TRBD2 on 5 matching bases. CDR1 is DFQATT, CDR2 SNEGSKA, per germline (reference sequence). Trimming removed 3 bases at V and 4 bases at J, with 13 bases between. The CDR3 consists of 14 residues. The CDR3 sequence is CSASRGPAYNEQFF. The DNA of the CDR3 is TGCAGTGCTAGTCGAGGGCCCGCTTACAATGAGCAGTTCTTC.

Written as DNA, the CDR3 is TGTGCCAGCAGCTTGAGCGGGAGTCCCTACAATGAGCAGTTCTTC. Its translation is CASSLSGSPYNEQFF. This chain links TRBV7-9 with TRBJ2-1; the match to TRBD2 covers 8 bases. V lost 3 bases, J lost 2 bases, and 3 bases stayed unmatched. The germline V gene encodes CDR1 SEHNR and CDR2 FQNEAQ (reference sequence). The CDR3 contains 15 residues.

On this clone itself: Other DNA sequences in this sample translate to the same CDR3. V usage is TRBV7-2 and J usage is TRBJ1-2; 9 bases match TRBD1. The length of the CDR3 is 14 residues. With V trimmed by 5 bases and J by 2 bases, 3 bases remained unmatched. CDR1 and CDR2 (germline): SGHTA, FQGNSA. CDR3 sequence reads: CASSPGQGNYGYTF. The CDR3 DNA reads TGTGCCAGCAGCCCAGGACAGGGGAACTATGGCTACACCTTC.

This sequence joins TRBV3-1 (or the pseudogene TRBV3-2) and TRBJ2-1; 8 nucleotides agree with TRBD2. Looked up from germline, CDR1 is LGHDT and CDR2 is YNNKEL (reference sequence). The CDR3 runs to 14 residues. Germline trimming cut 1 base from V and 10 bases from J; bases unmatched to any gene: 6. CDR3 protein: CASSQGLARGEQFF. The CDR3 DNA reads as TGTGCCAGCAGCCAAGGACTAGCGCGAGGCGAGCAGTTCTTC.

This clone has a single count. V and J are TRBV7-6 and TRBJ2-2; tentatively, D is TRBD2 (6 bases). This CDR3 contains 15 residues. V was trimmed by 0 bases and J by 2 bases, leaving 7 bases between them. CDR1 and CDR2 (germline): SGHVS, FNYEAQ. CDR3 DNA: TGTGCCAGCAGCTTAGCGGGGGGAAACACCGGGGAGCTGTTTTTT. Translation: CASSLAGGNTGELFF.

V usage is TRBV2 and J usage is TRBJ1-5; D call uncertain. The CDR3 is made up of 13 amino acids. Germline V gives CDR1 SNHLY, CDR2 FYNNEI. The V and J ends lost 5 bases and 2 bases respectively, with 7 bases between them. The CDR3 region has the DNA TGTGCCAGCAGTTACGTAGGCAATCAGCCCCAGCATTTT. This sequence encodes CASSYVGNQPQHF.

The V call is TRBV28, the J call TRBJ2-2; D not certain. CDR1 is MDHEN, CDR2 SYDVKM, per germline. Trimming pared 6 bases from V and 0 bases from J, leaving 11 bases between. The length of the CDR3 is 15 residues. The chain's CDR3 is CASRGSGPNTGELFF. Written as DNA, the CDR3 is TGTGCCAGCAGAGGTTCAGGCCCGAACACCGGGGAGCTGTTTTTT.

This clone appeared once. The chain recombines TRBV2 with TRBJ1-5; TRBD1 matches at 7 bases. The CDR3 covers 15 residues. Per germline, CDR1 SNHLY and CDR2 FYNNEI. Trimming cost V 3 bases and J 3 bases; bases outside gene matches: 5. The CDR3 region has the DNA TGTGCCAGCAGTGACCGGACAGGACCCAATCAGCCCCAGCATTTT. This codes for CASSDRTGPNQPQHF. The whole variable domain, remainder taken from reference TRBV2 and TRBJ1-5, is EPEVTQTPSHQVTQMGQEVILRCVPISNHLYFYWYRQILGQKVEFLVSFYNNEISEKSEIFDDQFSVERPDGSNFTLKIRSTKLEDSAMYFCASSDRTGPNQPQHFGDGTRLSIL.